These 29 T cell receptor beta chains came from one sample sequenced in a study of beta chain features in type 1 diabetes. The authors reverse transcribed all of the isolated RNA, so sequencing captured expressed TCRB transcripts. Sequencing used immunoSEQ multiplex PCR; TCRdb keeps in-frame clones, though not all of them. Of about 260,000 clones listed, approximately 20% are singletons. For these receptors, no antigen is known. Notes on the study in general: Within each of all four CD4+ subsets, Type 1 diabetes patients had TCRB CDR3s that were moderately but significantly shorter.

Specimen: naive CD4+ T cells from blood. These TCRs come from a woman in her 40s with type 1 diabetes.

This clone occurred a few times. The chain has TRBV27 and TRBJ1-1, with a tentative D call TRBD1 (5 bases). Germline V lookup: CDR1 MNHEY, CDR2 SMNVEV (reference sequence). The CDR3 has 12 amino acids. V lost 2 bases, J lost 6 bases, and 7 bases lay in between. CDR3 region: CASSLQGSEAFF. For the CDR3, the DNA is TGTGCCAGCAGTTTACAGGGATCTGAAGCTTTCTTT.

This chain connects TRBV25-1 to TRBJ2-5, with TRBD1 as a possible D gene (6 bases). V gave up 3 bases and J gave up 2 bases, with 10 bases separating them. The CDR3 runs to 14 residues. The V gene's germline CDR1 is MGHDK and CDR2 SYGVNS. The CDR3 region is CASSDLTGQETQYF. CDR3 nucleotide sequence: TGTGCCAGCAGTGACCTGACAGGACAAGAGACCCAGTACTTC.

This clone was detected a few times. The gene calls are TRBV30 and TRBJ2-7; possible D gene TRBD2, 5 bases. Trimming cost V 6 bases and J 6 bases, with 21 bases left between them. Germline CDR1 GTSNPN, CDR2 SVGIG (reference sequence). The CDR3 is made up of 14 amino acids. The CDR3 bases are TGTGCCTGCTTCGGTTTCCTTCCAGAGGGCGAGCAGTACTTC. It codes for CACFGFLPEGEQYF. Full variable domain (outside the CDR3, taken from reference TRBV30 and TRBJ2-7): SQTIHQWPATLVQPVGSPLSLECTVEGTSNPNLYWYRQAAGRGLQLLFYSVGIGQISSEVPQNLSASRPQDRQFILSSKKLLLSDSGFYLCACFGFLPEGEQYFGPGTRLTVT.

This clone was detected a few times. The same CDR3 also results from other DNA sequences found in this sample. The chain employs TRBV18 and TRBJ2-5, with D perhaps matching TRBD1 (6 bases). The germline V gene encodes CDR1 KGHSH and CDR2 LQKENI. The V end lost 2 bases, the J end lost 5 bases, and 9 bases lay between the germline ends. There are 13 residues in the CDR3. The CDR3 sequence: CASSPGQIETQYF. The CDR3 DNA follows: TGTGCCAGCTCACCAGGACAGATCGAGACCCAGTACTTC.

Remarks on this clone: Other DNA variants within this sample encode the same CDR3. V usage is TRBV6-5 and J usage is TRBJ1-1; D unresolved. The CDR3 contains 13 residues. Germline assignment: CDR1 MNHEY and CDR2 SVGAGI. V was trimmed by 2 bases and J by 1 base, leaving 5 bases between them. CDR3 in DNA: TGTGCCAGCAGTTACCCGGGGAACACTGAAGCTTTCTTT. It specifies CASSYPGNTEAFF.

The chain has TRBV29-1 and TRBJ2-7; a weak D match, TRBD1 (6 bases). This CDR3 is built from 14 residues. CDR1 and CDR2 (germline): SQVTM, ANQGSEA. Trimming removed 4 bases at V and 4 bases at J, with 17 bases between. CDR3 protein: CSVGVRTDSYEQYF. The CDR3 DNA reads as TGCAGCGTTGGAGTGAGGACAGACAGTTACGAGCAGTACTTC.

This clone came up a few times. The chain recombines TRBV6-5 with TRBJ2-5, with 7 bases matching TRBD1. The germline V gene has CDR1 MNHEY and CDR2 SVGAGI. The CDR3 covers 16 residues. The ends lost 2 bases at V and 1 base at J; junction bases unmatched: 7. The CDR3 is CASSYGLGQFQETQYF. The CDR3 DNA follows: TGTGCCAGCAGTTACGGGTTGGGACAGTTCCAAGAGACCCAGTACTTC.

This chain links TRBV15 with TRBJ2-1, with 11 bases aligning to TRBD1. This CDR3 has 15 residues. Trimming took 5 bases from V and 5 from J; bases not matched to a gene: 5. The V gene's germline CDR1 is LNHNV and CDR2 YYDKDF (reference sequence). CDR3 nucleotides: TGTGCCACCAGCGGCGGACAGGGGGCTCACAATGAGCAGTTCTTC. Translation gives CATSGGQGAHNEQFF.

CDR3 nucleotides: TGTGCCAGCTCACGTACTGGACAGGGTGACGGCTACACCTTC. This translates into CASSRTGQGDGYTF. The genes are TRBV18 and TRBJ1-2; 8 nucleotides match TRBD1. The CDR3 covers 14 residues. The ends lost 4 bases at V and 8 bases at J; junction bases unmatched: 9. CDR1 is KGHSH, CDR2 LQKENI, per germline.

This chain links TRBV19 with TRBJ2-5; TRBD2 matches 7 bases. Looked up from germline, CDR1 is LNHDA and CDR2 is SQIVND (reference sequence). The length of the CDR3 is 14 residues. Trimming took 4 bases from V and 2 from J; bases not matched to a gene: 4. This CDR3 is CASSTLAVQETQYF. The CDR3, as DNA: TGTGCCAGTAGTACTCTAGCGGTGCAAGAGACCCAGTACTTC.

This clone came up a few times. The V and J genes are TRBV7-3 and TRBJ2-3; 9 nucleotides line up with TRBD1. The germline V gene encodes CDR1 SGHTA and CDR2 FQGTGA. V lost 4 bases, J lost 4 bases, and 0 bases stayed unmatched. This CDR3 comprises 13 residues. The CDR3 loop is CASSWDRADTQYF. The DNA of the CDR3 is TGTGCCAGCAGCTGGGACAGGGCAGATACGCAGTATTTT.

This clone was observed a few times. The V call is TRBV5-1, the J call TRBJ2-1; tentative D call: TRBD2 (5 bases). Germline assignment: CDR1 SGHRS and CDR2 YFSETQ. The V and J ends lost 8 bases and 1 base respectively, with 16 bases between them. The CDR3 is made up of 15 amino acids. CDR3 amino acids: CASKRASSSYNEQFF. The CDR3 DNA reads as TGCGCCAGTAAAAGGGCTAGCTCGTCCTACAATGAGCAGTTCTTC.

This clone was observed a few times. This chain links TRBV30 with TRBJ2-7, with 9 bases that match TRBD2. From germline, CDR1 is GTSNPN and CDR2 SVGIG (reference sequence). J lost 6 bases, V lost 2 bases, and 8 bases had no gene match. The CDR3 runs 14 residues. The CDR3 loop is CAWSSLAGFGEQYF. The DNA for the CDR3 is TGTGCCTGGAGTTCCCTAGCGGGATTCGGCGAGCAGTACTTC.

The chain has TRBV15 and TRBJ1-1; 10 nucleotides agree with TRBD1. J was trimmed by 6 bases and V by 8 bases; bases with no gene match: 12. The germline V gene has CDR1 LNHNV and CDR2 YYDKDF (reference sequence). This CDR3 spans 15 amino acids. CDR3 sequence reads: CATGLRDRGISEAFF. The CDR3 DNA follows: TGTGCCACCGGTCTGAGGGACAGGGGTATCTCTGAAGCTTTCTTT.

The chain carries TRBV30 and TRBJ1-1; D call uncertain. Trimming stripped 0 bases from V and 1 base from J, with 12 bases between. The germline CDR1 and CDR2 sequences are GTSNPN and SVGIG (reference sequence). The CDR3 extends over 15 amino acids. CDR3 protein: CAWSVLGSGNTEAFF. Here the CDR3 DNA reads TGTGCCTGGAGTGTACTGGGCTCCGGGAACACTGAAGCTTTCTTT.

This clone was detected a few times. This chain joins TRBV7-9 and TRBJ2-7; a possible D gene is TRBD1 (5 bases). Per the germline V gene, CDR1 is SEHNR and CDR2 is FQNEAQ (reference sequence). The ends were cut back, 5 bases at V and 3 bases at J, with 17 bases in the middle. CDR3 length: 15 residues. This chain's CDR3 is CASSPGRGLSYEQYF. Here the CDR3 DNA reads TGTGCCAGCAGCCCCGGTAGGGGTTTGAGCTACGAGCAGTACTTC.

The chain employs TRBV5-1 and TRBJ2-1; no clear D gene. CDR3 length: 13 amino acids. V dropped 4 bases and J dropped 3 bases, with 8 bases sitting between them. Looked up from germline, CDR1 is SGHRS and CDR2 is YFSETQ. Here the CDR3 DNA reads TGCGCCAGCAGCCAAGACAACTACAATGAGCAGTTCTTC. Translation gives CASSQDNYNEQFF.

This clone was counted only a few times. The rearrangement joins TRBV25-1 to TRBJ2-4; 9 nucleotides agree with TRBD1. CDR1 and CDR2 from the germline V gene are MGHDK and SYGVNS. The V segment lost 4 bases and the J segment 7 bases; nucleotides outside the gene matches: 8. The CDR3 is made up of 15 amino acids. CDR3: CASSAFDRGFNIQYF. CDR3 in DNA: TGTGCCAGCAGTGCATTCGACAGGGGGTTTAACATTCAGTACTTC. Supplemented by reference TRBV25-1 and TRBJ2-4, the full variable domain reads EADIYQTPRYLVIGTGKKITLECSQTMGHDKMYWYQQDPGMELHLIHYSYGVNSTEKGDLSSESTVSRIRTEHFPLTLESARPSHTSQYLCASSAFDRGFNIQYFGAGTRLSVL.

This clone was counted only a few times. The chain combines TRBV6-6 with TRBJ1-5; 11 nucleotides agree with TRBD1. The CDR3 is 13 residues long. Germline assignment: CDR1 MNHNY and CDR2 SVGAGI (reference sequence). The J segment lost 7 bases and the V segment lost 10 bases, leaving 6 bases of the junction unmatched. The CDR3 nucleotides read TGTGCCACGGACAGGGGGCAAGGGCAGCCCCAGCATTTT. It specifies CATDRGQGQPQHF.

The chain recombines TRBV4-2 with TRBJ1-2; no firm D call. CDR3 size: 13 residues. Per germline, CDR1 LGHNA and CDR2 YNFKEQ. V lost 1 base and J 8 bases, leaving 11 bases between the germline ends. The CDR3 sequence: CASSQGGPPGYTF. The CDR3 DNA is TGTGCCAGCAGCCAAGGAGGGCCCCCCGGCTACACCTTC.

The genes are TRBV11-2 and TRBJ1-2, with D maybe TRBD1 (6 bases). The CDR3 loop spans 14 amino acids. Per germline, CDR1 SGHAT and CDR2 FQNNGV. V was cut by 5 bases and J by 4 bases, with 14 bases left in between. CDR3 protein: CASSVDRGFYGYTF. The CDR3 coding sequence is TGTGCCAGCAGCGTGGACAGAGGTTTCTATGGCTACACCTTC.

In this sample, this clone turned up a few times. The V gene is TRBV4-3, the J gene TRBJ1-5, with a possible D match to TRBD1 (5 bases). Germline CDR1 and CDR2: LGHNA and YSLEER. V lost 4 bases and J lost 7, with 14 bases in between. The CDR3 has 14 residues. For the CDR3, the DNA is TGCGCCAGCAGCCCAATGGGGGGAAACCAGCCCCAGCATTTT. Translation gives CASSPMGGNQPQHF.

J is TRBJ1-5 and V is TRBV5-1; D is unclear. The CDR3 has 13 residues. In germline, CDR1 is SGHRS, CDR2 YFSETQ. The germline V and J ends were trimmed by 0 bases and 4 bases, with 5 bases remaining between them. The CDR3 reads CASSLDGNQPQHF. The CDR3 bases are TGCGCCAGCAGCTTGGACGGGAATCAGCCCCAGCATTTT.

This clone was recorded a few times. The chain is built from TRBV2 and TRBJ1-5; D is unclear. This CDR3 has 14 amino acids. The V and J ends lost 0 bases and 7 bases respectively, with 10 bases between them. In germline, CDR1 is SNHLY, CDR2 FYNNEI. In DNA form, the CDR3 reads TGTGCCAGCAGTGAAGCGCTTCAGGTGCAGCCCCAGCATTTT. It encodes CASSEALQVQPQHF.

This sequence joins TRBV18 and TRBJ2-7, with D perhaps matching TRBD2 (6 bases). In germline, CDR1 is KGHSH, CDR2 LQKENI. The CDR3 spans 13 residues. V was pared by 3 bases and J by 1 base, with 7 bases between. CDR3 sequence (DNA): TGTGCCAGCTCACCGGGACTTTCCTACGAGCAGTACTTC. Its protein product is CASSPGLSYEQYF. Full variable domain (rest looked up from reference TRBV18 and TRBJ2-7): NAGVMQNPRHLVRRRGQEARLRCSPMKGHSHVYWYRQLPEEGLKFMVYLQKENIIDESGMPKERFSAEFPKEGPSILRIQQVVRGDSAAYFCASSPGLSYEQYFGPGTRLTVT.

The chain joins TRBV5-5 to TRBJ2-1, with TRBD2 identical over 9 bases. The CDR3 covers 15 residues. V trimming: 6 bases; J trimming: 9 bases; junction bases outside the gene matches: 13. Germline assignment: CDR1 SGHKS and CDR2 YYEKEE (reference sequence). The CDR3: CASNSLAGVIFEQFF. The CDR3 DNA reads as TGTGCCAGCAATTCTTTAGCGGGAGTGATATTTGAGCAGTTCTTC. The whole variable domain, filled in from reference TRBV5-5 and TRBJ2-1, reads DAGVTQSPTHLIKTRGQQVTLRCSPISGHKSVSWYQQVLGQGPQFIFQYYEKEERGRGNFPDRFSARQFPNYSSELNVNALLLGDSALYLCASNSLAGVIFEQFFGPGTRLTVL.

J is TRBJ1-1 and V is TRBV6-5, with unresolved D. V gave up 6 bases and J gave up 7 bases, with 9 bases separating them. This CDR3 is 11 amino acids long. Germline CDR1 and CDR2: MNHEY and SVGAGI. CDR3 nucleotides: TGTGCCAGCAGAAGAGAACTTGAAGCTTTCTTT. The encoded protein is CASRRELEAFF.

The chain is built from TRBV9 and TRBJ2-3; 7 bases map to TRBD2. The CDR3 extends over 11 amino acids. Germline lookup yields CDR1 SGDLS and CDR2 YYNGEE. With 7 bases clipped from V and 4 bases from J, the junction kept 0 bases outside the gene matches. The CDR3 region has the DNA TGTGCCAGCGCGGGAGCAGATACGCAGTATTTT. This codes for CASAGADTQYF.

The chain is built from TRBV9 and TRBJ2-3; D is uncertain. Germline V CDR1 and CDR2: SGDLS, YYNGEE. The CDR3 has 12 residues. Trimming shortened V by 4 bases and J by 6 bases, and 9 bases separated the two germline ends. CDR3: CASSLLQDTQYF. CDR3 DNA sequence: TGTGCCAGCAGCCTTTTACAGGATACGCAGTATTTT.